The text below deals with one T cell receptor (beta chain). Data came from immunoSEQ multiplex PCR; TCRdb stores just in-frame clones and leaves some out. The table lists about 140,000 clones, under 95% of them singletons, with over 10% in the top ten. The CDR3 length is 15 residues. The germline V gene has CDR1 SGHDT and CDR2 YYEEEE. Trimming left V 4 bases short and J 2 bases short, with 15 bases between. The data were obtained in a study of control samples from healthy donors and cancer patients. The clonotype comes from a middle-aged man in good health. The sample was blood. The rearrangement uses TRBV5-6 and TRBJ1-2; D is uncertain. In DNA form, the CDR3 reads TGTGCCAGCAGCAATATTGAACAGAGGAACTATGGCTACACCTTC. Its translation is CASSNIEQRNYGYTF. Full variable domain (rest looked up from reference TRBV5-6 and TRBJ1-2): DAGVTQSPTHLIKTRGQQVTLRCSPKSGHDTVSWYQQALGQGPQFIFQYYEEEERQRGNFPDRFSGHQFPNYSSELNVNALLLGDSALYLCASSNIEQRNYGYTFGSGTRLTVV.